This T cell receptor beta chain was identified during a study of cytomegalovirus exposure and HLA in healthy donors. V lost 5 bases, J lost 5 bases, and 8 bases stayed unmatched. CDR1 SGHTA and CDR2 FQGNSA come from the germline V gene. The CDR3 sequence is 14 residues long. PCR employed 60 Vbeta and 13 Jbeta primers. Method: immunoSEQ multiplex PCR; TCRdb's copy keeps in-frame clones and lacks some. Of roughly 130,000 clones in the sample, 74% are singletons; the top ten hold around 4%. The sequence derives from a young man in good health and CMV-seropositive. Sequencing input: PBMCs. This rearrangement joins TRBV7-2 to TRBJ2-7; 8 nucleotides align to TRBD1. This CDR3 reads CASSPTWTGNEQYF. The CDR3 DNA reads as TGTGCCAGCAGCCCTACCTGGACAGGGAACGAGCAGTACTTC.